Listed here is a single T cell receptor beta chain. The clone's antigen remains unknown. Per-base qualities were not stored, and no clone one base away is much larger. The data belong to a study of blood T cell repertoires in COVID-19 (TCRdb year 2020). About the study as a whole: Samples from collaborators originated in the United States, Italy and Spain and spanned both the acute and convalescent phases of COVID-19. The material from the prospective study consisted of cDNA or gDNA derived from T cells, B-cell-depleted T cells, or PBMCs. Subjects who had been exposed to COVID-19, were actively infected with it, or had recovered from it provided the deeply sampled blood TCRbeta repertoires that made up the dataset. The repertoires were made available in a free public database intended to serve as a resource for research on the immune response to SARS-CoV-2. The samples were drawn from two sources: the first 160 participants of the ongoing ImmuneRACE study, and 950 to 1,500 subjects contributed by 6 global collaborators. Sample metadata almost always included a de-identified subject ID, COVID-19 status, age in years and sex. HLA class I and class II types, where available, came from metadata supplied by the sample provider rather than from assay-based typing. Results and caveats for the whole study, not just this receptor: The amount of clinical and demographic metadata varied by source and participant and was provided uncurated.

Collaborating institutions collected whole blood in K2EDTA tubes following their own protocols. For TCRbeta analysis, collaborators shipped samples in one of three forms: frozen whole blood, isolated PBMCs, or DNA extracted from either of those sample types. The CDR3 has 13 amino acids, counting the end cysteine and phenylalanine. The entry retains the CDR3 DNA only, 39 bases that are in frame from base 1. The V and J ends are trimmed by 2 bases and 4 bases, leaving 8 bases between them. CDR1 is given as LGHDT and CDR2 as YNNKEL, both from the germline V gene (reference sequence). TCRbeta CDR3 regions were amplified from genomic DNA by means of the immunoSEQ Assay, a bias-controlled multiplex PCR. On the study's bioinformatics: The number of nucleated cells in each sample was estimated by amplification of reference gene primers within the assay. Sequence reads were collapsed and filtered to measure the absolute abundance of every unique TCRbeta CDR3 rearrangement. For each sample, productive Simpson clonality was calculated by taking the square root of Simpson's diversity index across productive rearrangements. Held by TCRdb, this immuneACCESS table contains in-frame sequences only and omits some clones. Under half of the omission traces to an unresolved V gene where checked; the cause of the rest is unknown. That table furnishes V, J and clone size, whereas the DNA furnished D and trimming. Here the sample has under 100,000 clones; around 76% occur a single time. The ten largest clones capture roughly 20% of the sample.

The TCR comes from a woman of 80 years or more with active or convalescent COVID-19. Here the chain combines TRBV3-1 (or the pseudogene TRBV3-2) and TRBJ1-1, with the D gene uncertain. Sequencing was performed on peripheral blood. The sequenced DNA is TGTGCCAGCAGCCAATCGAGCGGCACTGAAGCTTTCTTT. This sequence encodes CASSQSSGTEAFF.